The 32 T cell receptor beta chains below were found in one sample sequenced in a study of tissue T cells after allogeneic stem cell transplantation. TCRdb's copy holds only in-frame clones and misses some; the assay was immunoSEQ multiplex PCR. The table includes about 7,400 clones, around 50% detected once. The time point was: mouse harvest day 7 after allogeneic transplant. The graft held 10^6 splenic CD5+ T cells and 10^7 T-cell-depleted bone marrow cells. The sequencing sample was made of gut tissue. Receptors originate from a female BALB/c mouse given C57BL/6 T cells with graft-versus-host disease after an allogeneic hematopoietic cell transplant.

As regards this clone: Genes here carry mouse names. The sequence runs out 1 residue before the end of the CDR3; the remainder is reconstructed from the germline J gene. J is TRBJ2-5 and V is TRBV16; TRBD2 agrees at 11 bases. This CDR3 is 14 amino acids long. V shed 3 bases, J shed 4 bases, and the junction held 0 bases outside the gene matches. CDR1 and CDR2 (germline): SGHSA, FRNQAP. The CDR3 is CASSLGLGEDTQYF. The part of the CDR3 DNA that was read is TGTGCAAGCAGCTTGGGACTGGGGGAAGACACCCAGTAC.

For this clone: Gene names are mouse gene names. The read falls 1 residue short of the CDR3 end, and the missing part is taken from the germline J gene. The same CDR3 also results from other DNA sequences found in this sample. V usage is TRBV26 and J usage is TRBJ2-5; no firm D call. V lost 2 bases and J lost 3, with 9 bases in between. CDR1 and CDR2 (germline): KGHPV, FQNQEV (reference sequence). There are 14 residues in the CDR3. The CDR3 bases that were read are TGTGCCAGCAGTCTGCGGGGTAGGCAAGACACCCAGTAC. Protein product: CASSLRGRQDTQY. In full, the CDR3 reads CASSLRGRQDTQYF.

Comments on this clone: Here the gene names and germline are mouse. The DNA ends 1 residue before the CDR3 does, and the rest of the CDR3 is filled in from the germline J gene. Additional DNA sequences in this sample encode the identical CDR3. This rearrangement joins TRBV26 to TRBJ2-5, with D possibly being TRBD1 (5 bases). The CDR3 extends over 13 amino acids. Germline values: CDR1 KGHPV, CDR2 FQNQEV (reference sequence). With 3 bases removed from V and 2 bases from J, the gap between germline ends came to 6 bases. The CDR3 loop reads CASSLGVQDTQYF. The sequenced part of the CDR3 DNA is TGTGCCAGCAGTCTAGGGGTCCAAGACACCCAGTAC.

This clone was seen once. Each gene name is a mouse one. Sequencing ends 1 residue short of the CDR3 end; the germline J gene provides the rest. This sequence joins TRBV26 and TRBJ2-1; 11 bases are shared with TRBD2. The CDR3 loop spans 16 amino acids. Germline assignment: CDR1 KGHPV and CDR2 FQNQEV (reference sequence). V was pared by 4 bases and J by 3 bases, with 5 bases of the junction left unmatched. Partial CDR3 DNA: TGTGCCAGCAGTCAAAGGGACTGGGGGTTCTATGCTGAGCAGTTC. Encoded protein: CASSQRDWGFYAEQF. The full CDR3 is CASSQRDWGFYAEQFF. Supplemented by reference TRBV26 and TRBJ2-1, the full variable domain reads NSKVIQTPRYLVKGQGQKAKMRCIPEKGHPVVFWYQQNKNNEFKFLINFQNQEVLQQIDMTEKRFSAECPSNSPCSLEIQSSEAGDSALYLCASSQRDWGFYAEQFFGPGTRLTVL.

As regards this clone: Gene names refer to mouse genes. The read comes to an end 1 residue before the CDR3 does, leaving the germline J gene to fill in the end. The V call is TRBV13-3, the J call TRBJ2-3; 10 bases agree with TRBD2. The germline CDR1 and CDR2 sequences are NNHDY and SYVADS. The CDR3 contains 17 residues. J was trimmed by 0 bases and V by 0 bases; bases with no gene match: 4. CDR3 sequence reads: CASSDALGGRSAETLYF. CDR3 DNA (partial): TGTGCCAGCAGTGATGCTCTGGGGGGGCGCAGTGCAGAAACGCTGTAT.

The sample holds a few counts of this clone. The genes are named according to mouse. The read stops 1 residue short of the end of the CDR3; the missing end is completed from the germline J gene. The chain employs TRBV12-1 and TRBJ1-3; possible D gene TRBD1, 5 bases. Germline values: CDR1 SGHSN, CDR2 HYEKVE. The CDR3 contains 14 residues. V lost 4 bases, J lost 0 bases, and 9 bases lay in between. CDR3 residues: CASSRRDSGNTLYF. CDR3 DNA, as far as it was read: TGTGCCAGCTCCCGCAGGGATTCTGGAAATACGCTCTAT.

Note on this clone: Genes and germline come from the mouse. The observed sequence ends 1 residue before the CDR3 terminus, with the missing tail filled in from the germline J gene. This chain connects TRBV26 to TRBJ2-4; 10 nucleotides align to TRBD2. Looked up from germline, CDR1 is KGHPV and CDR2 is FQNQEV (reference sequence). Trimming cost V 2 bases and J 8 bases; bases outside gene matches: 4. The CDR3 totals 14 residues. The CDR3 reads CASSLGLGEGTLYF. CDR3 DNA, as far as it was read: TGTGCCAGCAGTCTGGGACTGGGGGAAGGCACCTTGTAC.

For this clone: Gene names refer to mouse genes. The read falls 1 residue short of the CDR3 end, and the missing part is taken from the germline J gene. The chain recombines TRBV26 with TRBJ2-5, with 11 bases identical to TRBD2. Germline CDR1 KGHPV, CDR2 FQNQEV (reference sequence). This CDR3 spans 14 amino acids. V shed 3 bases, J shed 5 bases, and the junction held 1 base outside the gene matches. The CDR3 sequence: CASSLGLGGDTQYF. CDR3 DNA, as far as it was read: TGTGCCAGCAGTCTCGGACTGGGGGGAGACACCCAGTAC.

Concerning this clone itself: All gene names here are mouse names. The CDR3 goes on 1 residue after the read ends, and that part is filled in from the germline J gene. The J gene is TRBJ2-5, the V gene TRBV3, with TRBD2 matching over 8 bases. The junction had 3 bases not matched to a gene; V was cut back by 1 base and J by 6 bases. CDR3 length: 14 amino acids. From germline, CDR1 is SNHLY and CDR2 FYNGKV (reference sequence). CDR3 bases read: TGTGCCAGCAGCTTAGACTGGGGGCGGGACACCCAGTAC. The encoded protein is CASSLDWGRDTQY. From start to end, the CDR3 is CASSLDWGRDTQYF.

Turning to this clone: Here the gene names and germline are mouse. The read halts 1 residue ahead of the CDR3 end, with the missing end drawn from the germline J gene. The chain combines TRBV26 with TRBJ2-2, with 10 bases lining up with TRBD1. The CDR3 sequence is 14 residues long. Trimming took 6 bases from V and 6 from J; bases not matched to a gene: 4. The germline CDR1 and CDR2 sequences are KGHPV and FQNQEV (reference sequence). The covered CDR3 bases are TGTGCCAGCAGATGGGACAGGGGTCCCGGGCAGCTCTAC. Its translation: CASRWDRGPGQLY. The CDR3, in full, reads CASRWDRGPGQLYF.

In the case of this clone: Genes here carry mouse names. The observed sequence ends 1 residue before the CDR3 terminus, with the missing tail filled in from the germline J gene. The rearrangement links TRBV5 to TRBJ2-3, with TRBD2 matching 11 bases. Germline V gives CDR1 LGHNA, CDR2 YNLKQL (reference sequence). V gave up 0 bases and J gave up 0 bases; unmatched junction bases: 2. The CDR3 consists of 17 residues. The part of the CDR3 DNA that was read is TGTGCCAGCAGCCAAGAGACTGGGGGGGGTAGTGCAGAAACGCTGTAT. It is translated as CASSQETGGGSAETLY. The entire CDR3 protein is CASSQETGGGSAETLYF.

On this clone: Gene names follow the mouse nomenclature. The read stops 1 residue short of the end of the CDR3; the missing end is completed from the germline J gene. This rearrangement joins TRBV3 to TRBJ2-4; unclear D gene. The CDR3 totals 11 residues. Per the germline V gene, CDR1 is SNHLY and CDR2 is FYNGKV (reference sequence). V lost 3 bases to trimming and J lost 6 bases, with 4 bases between them. Partial CDR3 DNA: TGTGCCAGCAGCTTGCAGAACACCTTGTAC. Protein product: CASSLQNTLY. The CDR3 in full is CASSLQNTLYF.

This clone was counted a few times. All gene names here are mouse names. The CDR3 DNA, read in part, is TGTGCCAGCAGTCTGTGGACAGGGGGCTTTGCTGAGCAGTTC. Translating gives CASSLWTGGFAEQF. The CDR3 as a whole reads CASSLWTGGFAEQFF. This chain connects TRBV26 to TRBJ2-1; 11 nucleotides align to TRBD1. From the germline J gene comes the end of the CDR3, since the read stops 1 residue before it. This CDR3 region has 15 residues. Per the germline V gene, CDR1 is KGHPV and CDR2 is FQNQEV (reference sequence). Unmatched junction bases numbered 2, after V lost 1 base and J lost 6 bases.

To note about this clone: The germline and genes are mouse ones. The read is 1 residue too short to cover the CDR3 end, so that end is filled in from the germline J gene. V gene TRBV26 combines with J gene TRBJ2-7; the D gene is possibly TRBD1 (6 bases). Germline loops: CDR1 KGHPV, CDR2 FQNQEV (reference sequence). The CDR3 loop spans 15 amino acids. The V gene lost 4 bases and the J gene lost 0 bases, with 13 bases spanning the gap. The sequenced part of the CDR3 DNA is TGTGCCAGCAGTCCCTCGCAGGGGAGCTCCTATGAACAGTAC. It specifies CASSPSQGSSYEQY. The whole CDR3 protein reads CASSPSQGSSYEQYF.

This clone is labeled as medium-sized. Gene names follow the mouse nomenclature. From the germline J gene comes the end of the CDR3, since the read stops 1 residue before it. The V call is TRBV5, the J call TRBJ2-1; 8 positions agree with TRBD2. The CDR3 has 14 residues. CDR1 and CDR2 (germline): LGHNA, YNLKQL (reference sequence). V shed 4 bases, J shed 3 bases, and the junction held 2 bases outside the gene matches. The CDR3 spells CASSRDWGYAEQFF. The CDR3 DNA, read in part, is TGTGCCAGCAGCCGCGACTGGGGCTATGCTGAGCAGTTC.

To note about this clone: Gene names follow the mouse nomenclature. Read coverage stops 1 residue before the CDR3 terminus; the germline J gene supplies the remainder. V and J are TRBV1 and TRBJ1-6; D uncertain. TRBJ1-6 is reported as an ORF; its role is uncertain. CDR1 NSQYPW and CDR2 LRSPGD come from the germline V gene (reference sequence). CDR3 size: 16 residues. Trimming took off 6 bases at V and 3 bases at J, with 15 bases between the two ends. CDR3 sequence reads: CTCSPPGRGYNSPLYF. CDR3 DNA (partial): TGCACCTGCAGCCCCCCGGGAAGAGGCTATAATTCGCCCCTCTAC.

A few counts support this clone. Each gene name is a mouse one. The CDR3 goes on 1 residue after the read ends, and that part is filled in from the germline J gene. The genes are TRBV16 and TRBJ2-5; D not resolved. Germline CDR1 is SGHSA and CDR2 is FRNQAP. V was cut by 0 bases and J by 0 bases, with 4 bases left in between. The CDR3 extends over 14 amino acids. Incomplete CDR3 DNA: TGTGCAAGCAGCTTAGAACTTAACCAAGACACCCAGTAC. This translates into CASSLELNQDTQY. The entire CDR3 sequence reads CASSLELNQDTQYF.

Comment on this clone: The gene names here belong to mouse. The read ends 1 residue before the CDR3 terminus; that terminus is restored from the germline J gene. V is TRBV13-1 and J is TRBJ2-3; D is undetermined. The CDR3 length is 13 residues. The V end was cut by 3 bases, the J end by 5 bases, with 10 bases between. In germline, CDR1 is NSHNY, CDR2 SYGAGN. The CDR3 loop is CASSASGIETLYF. The sequenced part of the CDR3 DNA is TGTGCCAGCAGTGCTTCGGGCATAGAAACGCTGTAT.

Remarks on this clone: Genes and germline are mouse. The CDR3 goes on 1 residue after the read ends, and that part is filled in from the germline J gene. This chain links TRBV12-2 with TRBJ1-2; 8 nucleotides agree with TRBD1. With 2 bases clipped from V and 4 bases from J, the junction kept 8 bases outside the gene matches. Germline lookup yields CDR1 SGHLS and CDR2 HYDKME. CDR3 size: 15 residues. CDR3: CASSRWDRRGSDYTF. The CDR3 DNA, read in part, is TGTGCCAGCTCTCGATGGGACAGGAGGGGCTCCGACTACACC. Drawing the rest from reference TRBV12-2 and TRBJ1-2, the complete variable domain is NSGVVQSPRYIIKGKGERSILKCIPISGHLSVAWYQQTQGQELKFFIQHYDKMERDKGNLPSRFSVQQFDDYHSEMNMSALELEDSAVYFCASSRWDRRGSDYTFGSGTRLLVI.

Regarding this clone: Germline and genes: mouse. The CDR3 goes on 1 residue after the read ends, and that part is filled in from the germline J gene. The V gene is TRBV13-2, the J gene TRBJ2-5; D might be TRBD1 (5 bases). Trimming pared 4 bases from V and 4 bases from J, leaving 10 bases between. This CDR3 has 13 amino acids. Germline V lookup: CDR1 NNHNN, CDR2 SYGAGS (reference sequence). The CDR3 region is CASGQGGEDTQYF. Incomplete CDR3 DNA: TGTGCCAGCGGTCAGGGAGGGGAAGACACCCAGTAC.

On this clone: The genes are named according to mouse. CDR3 region: CASSLGQGGAETLYF. CDR3 DNA, as far as it was read: TGTGCCAGCAGCTTGGGACAGGGGGGTGCAGAAACGCTGTAT. V usage is TRBV3 and J usage is TRBJ2-3; 11 nucleotides match TRBD1. Coverage ceases 1 residue before the CDR3 finishes, and the germline J gene fills in the end. There are 15 residues in the CDR3. Per germline, CDR1 SNHLY and CDR2 FYNGKV (reference sequence). After removal of 3 bases from V and 1 base from J, the junction contained 0 bases not matched to a gene.

About this clone: Mouse germline and gene names are used. Coverage ceases 1 residue before the CDR3 finishes, and the germline J gene fills in the end. This sequence joins TRBV13-1 and TRBJ1-3; no reliable D call. This CDR3 contains 13 residues. Germline loops: CDR1 NSHNY, CDR2 SYGAGN. The V end was cut by 2 bases, the J end by 2 bases, with 5 bases between. CDR3 loop: CASSDDTGNTLYF. CDR3 bases read: TGTGCCAGCAGTGACGACACTGGAAATACGCTCTAT.

About this clone itself: Here the gene names and germline are mouse. Read sequence stops 1 residue before the CDR3 end, and the germline J gene provides the missing end. The chain uses TRBV26 and TRBJ2-3; TRBD2 agrees at 7 bases. The length of the CDR3 is 15 residues. CDR1 and CDR2 from the germline V gene are KGHPV and FQNQEV (reference sequence). V shed 7 bases and J 0 bases; nucleotides not matched to a gene: 7. The CDR3 here is CASKPGLDSAETLYF. Incomplete CDR3 DNA: TGTGCCAGCAAACCAGGACTGGATAGTGCAGAAACGCTGTAT.

This clone was seen a few times. Here the gene names and germline are mouse. The read stops 1 residue short of the end of the CDR3; the missing end is completed from the germline J gene. The chain uses TRBV26 and TRBJ2-7; D possibly matches TRBD1 or TRBD2 (5 bases each). V lost 2 bases and J lost 4, with 9 bases in between. The CDR3 loop spans 13 amino acids. The germline CDR1 and CDR2 sequences are KGHPV and FQNQEV (reference sequence). CDR3: CASSLRGNYEQYF. The DNA read from the CDR3 is TGTGCCAGCAGTCTGCGGGGCAATTATGAACAGTAC.

Remarks on this clone: Here the gene names and germline are mouse. The CDR3 DNA, read in part, is TGTGCCAGCAGCCATGACTGGGTTAGTGCAGAAACGCTGTAT. Translation: CASSHDWVSAETLY. The entire CDR3 reads CASSHDWVSAETLYF. J is TRBJ2-3 and V is TRBV2; TRBD2 matches at 7 bases. The read falls 1 residue short of the CDR3 end, and the missing part is taken from the germline J gene. The V gene end was trimmed by 3 bases and the J gene end by 0 bases; junction bases not matched to a gene: 3. The length of the CDR3 is 15 residues. The V gene's germline CDR1 is LGHNA and CDR2 YSYQKL.

In regard to this clone: Gene names refer to mouse genes. The CDR3 is cut off 1 residue early in the read; its end comes from the germline J gene. This chain uses TRBV13-3 with TRBJ1-1; tentatively, D is TRBD1 (6 bases). The CDR3 spans 14 residues. The V gene's germline CDR1 is NNHDY and CDR2 SYVADS. V was cut by 2 bases and J by 1 base, with 9 bases left in between. The CDR3 sequence is CASSDPGVNTEVFF. The sequenced part of the CDR3 DNA is TGTGCCAGCAGTGACCCAGGGGTAAACACAGAAGTCTTC.

Remarks on this clone: Each gene name is a mouse one. The CDR3 is cut off 1 residue early in the read; its end comes from the germline J gene. The rearrangement uses TRBV26 and TRBJ1-5; 7 positions match TRBD1. Germline loops: CDR1 KGHPV, CDR2 FQNQEV (reference sequence). Trimming removed 4 bases from V and 5 bases from J; junction bases left unmatched: 5. The CDR3 sequence is 14 residues long. The CDR3: CASSHSGTDQAPLF. CDR3 DNA (partial): TGTGCCAGCAGTCATTCCGGGACAGACCAGGCTCCGCTT.

Note on this clone: Each gene name is a mouse one. Coverage ceases 1 residue before the CDR3 finishes, and the germline J gene fills in the end. The chain is built from TRBV3 and TRBJ2-1, with 9 bases matching TRBD2. The V gene's germline CDR1 is SNHLY and CDR2 FYNGKV (reference sequence). The CDR3 contains 15 residues. V gave up 5 bases and J gave up 4 bases; unmatched junction bases: 6. CDR3 region: CASSHGTGSYAEQFF. The part of the CDR3 DNA that was read is TGTGCCAGCAGCCACGGGACTGGGTCTTATGCTGAGCAGTTC.

This clone came up once. Mouse names are used for the genes. With the read ending 1 residue before the CDR3 end, the germline J gene is used to fill in that end. This chain connects TRBV12-1 to TRBJ1-5; 8 bases match TRBD1. The germline gives CDR1 SGHSN, CDR2 HYEKVE. V was pared by 2 bases and J by 1 base, with 3 bases of the junction left unmatched. The CDR3 is 15 amino acids. The CDR3 DNA, read in part, is TGTGCCAGCTCTCCACAGGGGGGAAACAACCAGGCTCCGCTT. Its protein product is CASSPQGGNNQAPL. The entire CDR3 is CASSPQGGNNQAPLF.

This clone ranks as medium-sized. The listed genes are named as in mouse. Coverage ceases 1 residue before the CDR3 finishes, and the germline J gene fills in the end. The chain recombines TRBV26 with TRBJ1-3, with TRBD1 identical over 7 bases. The trim removed 4 bases at V and 2 bases at J, leaving 2 bases unmatched. This CDR3 is 14 amino acids long. CDR1 is KGHPV and CDR2 is FQNQEV in the germline V gene (reference sequence). The CDR3 loop reads CASSRGTAGNTLYF. Incomplete CDR3 DNA: TGTGCCAGCAGTCGCGGGACAGCTGGAAATACGCTCTAT.

To note about this clone: Mouse gene names and germline throughout. The CDR3 end falls 1 residue outside the read, so it is completed with the germline J gene. The chain recombines TRBV16 with TRBJ1-6; no reliable D call. TRBJ1-6 is an open reading frame, and its role is uncertain. The CDR3 is made up of 13 amino acids. With 0 bases removed from V and 4 bases from J, the gap between germline ends came to 1 base. Germline V gene lookup returns CDR1 SGHSA and CDR2 FRNQAP. Here the CDR3 reads CASSLDYNSPLYF. Incomplete CDR3 DNA: TGTGCAAGCAGCTTAGATTATAATTCGCCCCTCTAC.

Concerning this clone: Gene names refer to mouse genes. Coverage ceases 1 residue before the CDR3 finishes, and the germline J gene fills in the end. J is TRBJ2-4 and V is TRBV3, with 9 nucleotides matching TRBD2. CDR3 size: 14 residues. V was clipped by 4 bases and J by 4 bases; unmatched bases: 3. Looked up from germline, CDR1 is SNHLY and CDR2 is FYNGKV (reference sequence). The sequenced CDR3 bases are TGTGCCAGCAGCTCCAGACTGGGGGAAAACACCTTGTAC. It encodes CASSSRLGENTLY. The whole CDR3 protein is CASSSRLGENTLYF.